This is a list of T cell receptor beta chains from one sample in a study of T cell repertoires in cytomegalovirus infection. For these receptors, no antigen is known. TCRdb processed the reads anew with MiXCR; each CDR3 protein has one entry. Of about 340,000 distinct CDR3 sequences in the sample, 25% to 30% are singletons; the top ten hold 15% to 20%. The sample was cultured PBMCs, taken from culture after CMV antigen stimulation. The receptors derive from a human donor in good health (CMV status not recorded). Some clones in this sample may be carry-over from other donors' samples. Both conserved end residues are part of each CDR3. D genes are given only for firm matches. Only part of the rows carry a size: once, few, many, or a class if the clone is expanded.

V gene,clone size,D gene,J gene,CDR3 DNA,CDR3 protein
TRBV12-3/TRBV12-4,.,.,TRBJ1-2,TGTGCCAGCAGTATTGACAGAGGAGCTAACTATGGCTACACCTTC,CASSIDRGANYGYTF
TRBV11-2,few,TRBD1,TRBJ1-1,TGTGCCAGCAGCTTAGCCGCGGACAGGGGCACTGAAGCTTTCTTT,CASSLAADRGTEAFF
TRBV7-3,.,.,TRBJ1-3,TGTGCCAGCAGCCCCGACGCAGTGGCTGGAAACACCATATATTTT,CASSPDAVAGNTIYF
TRBV7-2,few,TRBD1,TRBJ2-7,TGTGCCAGCAGCTTTTCCTCACAGGGGGCTCTCGGTGGCTACGAGCAGTACTTC,CASSFSSQGALGGYEQYF
TRBV6-5,.,TRBD1,TRBJ1-6,TGTGCCAGCAGTTGGGACAGGGACGACTCACCCCTCCACTTT,CASSWDRDDSPLHF
TRBV7-9,.,.,TRBJ1-3,TGTGCCAGCAGCCCAAGGGTACCCGGGGGCGGAAACACCATATATTTT,CASSPRVPGGGNTIYF
TRBV7-9,.,.,TRBJ2-7,TGTGCCAGCAGCTTGATGGCAGGGGATTACGAGCAGTACTTC,CASSLMAGDYEQYF
TRBV10-3,few,TRBD2,TRBJ2-5,TGTGCCATCAGAGCGGGACAAGAGACCCAGTACTTC,CAIRAGQETQYF
TRBV18,.,.,TRBJ1-5,TGTGCCAGCTCACCACCGCGGTTCTTCAATCAGCCCCAGCATTTT,CASSPPRFFNQPQHF
TRBV10-3,few,TRBD1,TRBJ2-1,TGTGCCATCAGTGAGTCTGGGACAGGGGCAAATGAGCAGTTCTTC,CAISESGTGANEQFF
TRBV20-1,.,.,TRBJ2-3,TGCAGTGGAAGTGGGGCGCCCACAGATACGCAGTATTTT,CSGSGAPTDTQYF
TRBV7-2,many,TRBD1,TRBJ1-1,TGTGCCAGCAGACTAGACAGGGCGAACACTGAAGCTTTCTTT,CASRLDRANTEAFF
TRBV7-9,few,.,TRBJ1-2,TGTGCCAGCAGCTCTGTCGCTGACTATGGCTACACCTTC,CASSSVADYGYTF
TRBV6-2/TRBV6-3,many,.,TRBJ2-3,TGTGCCAGCAGTGCTCCAGCGGCCCTAGGGGCAGATACGCAGTATTTT,CASSAPAALGADTQYF
TRBV5-1,.,.,TRBJ2-1,TGCGCCAGCAGCCCCCGCGGCGGAAATCTCAATGAGCAGTTCTTC,CASSPRGGNLNEQFF
TRBV19,few,.,TRBJ1-2,TGTGCCAGTAGCAACCGACACGACGCTAACTATGGCTACACCTTC,CASSNRHDANYGYTF
TRBV7-6,.,.,TRBJ2-1,TGTGCCAGCAGCTTAGGGCCCTGGCCGAGCTCCTACAATGAGCAGTTCTTC,CASSLGPWPSSYNEQFF
TRBV6-8,.,TRBD1,TRBJ1-6,TGTGCCAGCAGTGGGACAGAGTATAATTCACCCCTCCACTTT,CASSGTEYNSPLHF
TRBV29-1,.,.,TRBJ1-1,TGCAGCGTTGATTCCGTAATTAACACTGAAGCTTTCTTT,CSVDSVINTEAFF
TRBV28,.,TRBD2,TRBJ2-4,TGTGCCAGCAGTTTATCCCCCCATAGCGGGAGGGGGACCAAAAACATTCAGTACTTC,CASSLSPHSGRGTKNIQYF
TRBV11-2,.,TRBD2,TRBJ2-3,TGTGCCAGCAGCTGGGGTGGGCGGGAGGGAGATACGCAGTATTTT,CASSWGGREGDTQYF
TRBV28,once,.,TRBJ1-1,TGTGCCAGCAGTTCCTACCGCAACACTGAAGCTTTCTTT,CASSSYRNTEAFF
TRBV12-3/TRBV12-4,.,TRBD1,TRBJ2-3,TGTGCCAGCAGTTTGGGACAGGGGGCCAGAGATACGCAGTATTTT,CASSLGQGARDTQYF
TRBV4-1,many,.,TRBJ1-5,TGCGCCAGCAGCCAAGCAGGAGGGAATCAGCCCCAGCATTTT,CASSQAGGNQPQHF
TRBV19,few,TRBD1,TRBJ1-5,TGTGCCAGTAGTATCGGGACAGACGATCAGCCCCAGCATTTT,CASSIGTDDQPQHF
TRBV7-2,.,.,TRBJ2-4,TGTGCCAGCAGCCCGCGGACAGCAATTCAGTACTTC,CASSPRTAIQYF
TRBV6-5,.,.,TRBJ1-4,TGTGCCAGCAGTCCTCCAGGGATGGGGGGCTATGAAAAACTGTTTTTT,CASSPPGMGGYEKLFF
TRBV7-9,.,.,TRBJ1-4,TGTGCCAGCAGCTTATTGGGGCCGCGTGCAACTAATGAAAAACTGTTTTTT,CASSLLGPRATNEKLFF
TRBV6-1,.,.,TRBJ1-2,TGTGCCAGTCGGAAGTTCGCAATAGCTAACTATGGCTACACCTTC,CASRKFAIANYGYTF
TRBV14,few,.,TRBJ2-2,TGTGCCAGCAGCCAAGAACTCCCGGGGAGAGGGTTACTACAGAACACCGGGGAGCTGTTTTTT,CASSQELPGRGLLQNTGELFF
TRBV7-2,many,TRBD2,TRBJ2-3,TGTGCCAGCAGCGTACAACTAGCGAGTAGCACAGATACGCAGTATTTT,CASSVQLASSTDTQYF
TRBV9,.,.,TRBJ1-6,TGTGCCAGCAGCGTTTACAGTCTGGATTCACCCCTCCACTTT,CASSVYSLDSPLHF
TRBV3-1,.,.,TRBJ2-7,TGTGCCAGCAGCCAAGGTTTAGATGTTCGCGAGCAGTACTTC,CASSQGLDVREQYF
TRBV10-3,few,.,TRBJ1-1,TGTGCCATCAGTGAGCCCAAGGGGGGCACTGAAGCTTTCTTT,CAISEPKGGTEAFF
TRBV27,few,.,TRBJ2-2,TGTGCCAGCAGTTCGGACTGGTGGGACACCGGGGAGCTGTTTTTT,CASSSDWWDTGELFF
TRBV19,.,.,TRBJ2-3,TGTGCCAGTAGCCCTCAAAACACAGATACGCAGTATTTT,CASSPQNTDTQYF
TRBV20-1,few,.,TRBJ1-4,TGCAGTGCTAGAGTCGGAACTAATGAAAAACTGTTTTTT,CSARVGTNEKLFF
TRBV2,few,.,TRBJ2-6,TGTGCCAGCAGAGGAGGGTACTCTGGGGCCAACGTCCTGACTTTC,CASRGGYSGANVLTF
TRBV7-2,few,.,TRBJ1-3,TGTGCCAGCAGCCGGGACCGATTAAACTCTGGAAACACCATATATTTT,CASSRDRLNSGNTIYF
TRBV7-9,few,.,TRBJ1-5,TGTGCCAGCAGCTTAGGTGCAGGGACGAATAGCAATCAGCCCCAGCATTTT,CASSLGAGTNSNQPQHF